Shown below are 3 T cell receptor beta chains from a single sample sequenced in a study of regulatory T cells in long-lasting Graves disease. Time point defined: persistent/refractory GD, antithyroid drugs over 5 years with positive TRAb. The TCR library was made from RNA extracted from PBMCs. Sequencing libraries for TCR beta were prepared with iRepertoire HTBI primers and Arm-PCR of CDR3 regions. MiXCR, run by TCRdb on the multiplex PCR reads, gives a single entry per CDR3 protein. In the table there are about 470,000 distinct CDR3 sequences, around 21% of which are singletons. Source: peripheral blood mononuclear cells (PBMCs), taken when the disease was refractory, from a patient treated with antithyroid drugs. Receptors originate from a female donor with Graves disease.

A few counts support this clonotype. DNA of the CDR3: TGTGCCAGCAGTTCCCCAACCTGGACAGGGGCGCAATTGCCGGCTTTCTACGAGCAGTACTTC. It codes for CASSSPTWTGAQLPAFYEQYF. The V gene is TRBV27, the J gene TRBJ2-7, with TRBD1 matching over 9 bases. Germline CDR1 reads MNHEY; CDR2 reads SMNVEV (reference sequence). The junction had 25 bases not matched to a gene; V was cut back by 4 bases and J by 3 bases. The CDR3 totals 21 residues.

The chain uses TRBV11-2 and TRBJ2-2; the match to TRBD2 covers 14 bases. CDR3 length equals 19 residues. Per the germline V gene, CDR1 is SGHAT and CDR2 is FQNNGV. J lost 10 bases, V lost 0 bases, and 13 bases had no gene match. CDR3 sequence: CASSLDLKVTGLAGVELFF. The CDR3 DNA is TGTGCCAGCAGCTTAGATCTGAAGGTTACGGGACTAGCGGGAGTGGAGCTGTTTTTT.

This clonotype was seen repeatedly, ten times or more. The chain employs TRBV6-5 and TRBJ2-7; 7 nucleotides match TRBD1. Germline CDR1 is MNHEY and CDR2 is SVGAGI. The CDR3 loop spans 12 amino acids. The V segment lost 2 bases and the J segment 5 bases; nucleotides outside the gene matches: 0. The CDR3 nucleotides are TGTGCCAGCAGTTACACAGGGGACGAGCAGTACTTC. It yields the protein CASSYTGDEQYF.